The next 9 T cell receptor beta chains were all read from a single sample in a study of post-analysis software for immune sequencing data. General study findings and limits: Among roughly 5 TRBV segments more frequent in patients than controls were TRBV5-6, TRBV5-1 and TRBV20-1.

Their recognized antigens are unknown. Unique molecular identifiers had been added to the TCR beta cDNA libraries. TCRdb recomputed calls from the PCR reads with MiXCR, one row per CDR3 protein. The sample has approximately 630,000 distinct CDR3 sequences, more than 50% seen once. Input material: blood. These receptors came from a girl aged 2-10 years with multiple sclerosis.

The chain carries TRBV3-1 and TRBJ2-1, with a tentative D call TRBD1 (7 bases). The V gene lost 3 bases and the J gene lost 8 bases, with 17 bases spanning the gap. There are 15 residues in the CDR3. Germline lookup yields CDR1 LGHDT and CDR2 YNNKEL (reference sequence). CDR3 residues: CASSHWGGTEHEQFF. CDR3 DNA: TGTGCCAGCAGCCACTGGGGCGGGACAGAGCATGAGCAGTTCTTC.

V is TRBV24-1 and J is TRBJ1-5, with D possibly being TRBD1 (6 bases). Between the trimmed V and J ends, which lost 12 bases and 2 bases, there was a span of 25 bases. CDR1 and CDR2 from the germline V gene are KGHDR and SFDVKD. The CDR3 totals 17 residues. CDR3 region: CASRAPQGADCNQPQHF. The CDR3 nucleotides read TGTGCCTCACGGGCCCCACAGGGCGCAGATTGCAATCAGCCCCAGCATTTT.

The sample holds a few counts of this clonotype. This rearrangement joins TRBV4-2 to TRBJ2-5, with D possibly being TRBD1 (5 bases). With the DNA end fitting TRBJ2-7 better, the J assignment may be wrong. The CDR3 extends over 16 amino acids. Germline V CDR1 and CDR2: LGHNA, YNFKEQ. In DNA form, the CDR3 reads TGTGCCAGCAGCCAAGATGGGGCTAGTCTCACCTACGAGCAGTACTTC. Translation gives CASSQDGASLTYEQYF.

This chain connects TRBV12-3 or TRBV12-4 to TRBJ2-5, with D possibly being TRBD2 (5 bases). The DNA end favors TRBJ2-7, so the J call may be wrong. This CDR3 spans 15 amino acids. The DNA of the CDR3 is TGTGCCAGCAGTTTGTCCGAGCGGAGACACTACGAGCAGTACTTC. Amino acids: CASSLSERRHYEQYF.

This clonotype came up many times. V and J are TRBV5-5 and TRBJ2-7; D may be TRBD2 (5 bases). CDR1 SGHKS and CDR2 YYEKEE come from the germline V gene (reference sequence). V lost 4 bases and J lost 6, with 14 bases in between. This CDR3 has 13 residues. The CDR3 region is CASSLSGFSEQYF. The CDR3 coding sequence is TGTGCCAGCAGCCTATCGGGGTTCTCCGAGCAGTACTTC.

A few counts support this clonotype. CDR3 DNA: TGTGCCATCAGTGACCGGACAGGCGGCAGCACAGATACGCAGTATTTT. Its protein is CAISDRTGGSTDTQYF. V gene TRBV10-3 combines with J gene TRBJ2-3; the match to TRBD1 covers 7 bases. CDR1 and CDR2 (germline): ENHRY, SYGVKD. V gave up 3 bases and J gave up 0 bases; unmatched junction bases: 6. This CDR3 contains 16 residues.

The rearrangement links TRBV5-1 to TRBJ2-1; D gene unclear. The CDR3 sequence is 15 residues long. Deletions cut 0 bases from V and 1 base from J, with 8 bases between. Germline V lookup: CDR1 SGHRS, CDR2 YFSETQ. CDR3 nucleotides: TGCGCCAGCAGCTTGGGAGTGATATCCTACAATGAGCAGTTCTTC. Its protein product is CASSLGVISYNEQFF.

J is TRBJ2-1 and V is TRBV20-1, with TRBD1 matching 7 bases. With V trimmed by 0 bases and J by 7 bases, 3 bases remained unmatched. The germline gives CDR1 DFQATT, CDR2 SNEGSKA (reference sequence). There are 13 residues in the CDR3. CDR3 in amino acids: CSARETGRNEQFF. CDR3 in DNA: TGCAGTGCTAGAGAGACAGGGCGTAATGAGCAGTTCTTC.

The V call is TRBV20-1, the J call TRBJ2-5; TRBD1 matches at 10 bases. Per germline, CDR1 DFQATT and CDR2 SNEGSKA (reference sequence). The CDR3 loop spans 15 amino acids. V was pared by 3 bases and J by 5 bases, with 9 bases of the junction left unmatched. CDR3 protein: CSASRPDRGRETQYF. The CDR3 region has the DNA TGCAGTGCTAGCCGCCCTGACAGGGGGCGGGAGACCCAGTACTTC.